This TCR beta chain was identified during a study of technical replicates of blood from a few donors. Per germline, CDR1 MNHEY and CDR2 SVGAGI. This CDR3 has 13 residues. V gave up 5 bases and J gave up 4 bases, with 10 bases separating them. Repertoires were generated with immunoSEQ multiplex PCR, while TCRdb's copy carries only in-frame clones and drops some. The table has tens of thousands of clones, around 87% seen once; the top ten hold under 6.5%. The V and J genes are TRBV6-5 and TRBJ2-3; tentative D call: TRBD2 (6 bases). This TCR was recovered from a human donor in good health. Some clones in this sample may be carry-over from other donors' samples. The sequenced sample consisted of PBMCs. CDR3 amino acids: CASSGGISDTQYF. The CDR3 bases are TGTGCCAGCAGTGGGGGGATATCAGATACGCAGTATTTT.